This T cell receptor (beta chain) was documented in a study of CD4 T cell repertoires in COVID-19. As for this clone: Its antigen remains unknown.

Profiled with immunoSEQ multiplex PCR; TCRdb holds only in-frame clones, not every one. The data hold more than 65,000 clones, with roughly 80% observed a single time. These memory T cells were uncultured and sequenced directly after ex vivo isolation. Between the trimmed V and J ends, which lost 2 bases and 5 bases, there was a span of 15 bases. The CDR3 covers 16 residues. Germline values: CDR1 LGHDT, CDR2 YNNKEL (reference sequence). Overall study findings and caveats: In SARS-CoV and/or HKU1 spike cultures, between about 6.5 and 28% of SARS-CoV-2 clonotypes reappeared. Sharing of several most expanded SARS-CoV-2-reactive clonotypes across memory subsets suggested intraclonal diversification.

The sample was CD4+ T cells from peripheral blood, taken after recovery from COVID-19. J is TRBJ1-4 and V is TRBV3-1 (or the pseudogene TRBV3-2), with D perhaps matching TRBD1 (6 bases). The TCR was taken from a human donor who had COVID-19. CDR3 coding DNA: TGTGCCAGCAGCCAACCCCGCGGACAGCAAAATGAAAAACTGTTTTTT. It yields the protein CASSQPRGQQNEKLFF.